The 16 T cell receptor beta chains below were found in one sample sequenced in a study of CD8+ T cells in alopecia areata (dated by TCRdb to 2016 to 2019). The library was obtained by the immunoSEQ multiplex PCR assay. RNA was extracted from all samples and reverse transcribed into cDNA as template for TCR sequencing. The table was pulled from immuneACCESS by TCRdb, which kept in-frame rearrangements only. Such tables lose some clones; where checked, under half of the loss comes from unresolved V genes, and the rest has no known cause. In this sample the table shows under 15,000 clones, about three fifths of which occur a single time. The top ten hold 20% to 25% of the sample. Lesional scalp punch biopsies and peripheral blood were collected from alopecia areata patients. Sequencing was carried out using skin. The receptors were sampled from a human donor with alopecia areata.

The rearrangement joins TRBV9 to TRBJ2-7, with 9 bases matching TRBD2. J was trimmed by 7 bases and V by 3 bases; bases with no gene match: 8. In germline, CDR1 is SGDLS, CDR2 YYNGEE. The CDR3 length is 14 residues. The CDR3 reads CASSAWREGREQYF. DNA of the CDR3: TGTGCCAGCAGCGCTTGGCGGGAGGGCCGGGAGCAGTACTTC.

In this sample, this clone turned up once. V is TRBV9 and J is TRBJ2-7; D might be TRBD2 (5 bases). This CDR3 comprises 11 residues. V lost 4 bases, J lost 5 bases, and 7 bases lay in between. CDR1 is SGDLS and CDR2 is YYNGEE in the germline V gene. CDR3 residues: CASSPSHEQYF. The CDR3 nucleotides read TGTGCCAGCAGCCCTAGCCACGAGCAGTACTTC.

This chain joins TRBV7-2 and TRBJ2-1; 9 nucleotides agree with TRBD2. CDR3 length equals 17 residues. The V gene end was trimmed by 2 bases and the J gene end by 4 bases; junction bases not matched to a gene: 9. The V gene's germline CDR1 is SGHTA and CDR2 FQGNSA. The CDR3 protein is CASSLFSGSREYNEQFF. Here the CDR3 DNA reads TGTGCCAGCAGCTTATTTAGCGGGAGCCGGGAGTACAATGAGCAGTTCTTC.

The V gene is TRBV4-2, the J gene TRBJ2-7, with 7 bases aligning to TRBD2. Trimming took 0 bases from V and 5 from J; bases not matched to a gene: 10. Germline loops: CDR1 LGHNA, CDR2 YNFKEQ. The CDR3 loop spans 16 amino acids. CDR3 sequence reads: CASSQDGVTSANEQYF. CDR3 sequence (DNA): TGTGCCAGCAGCCAAGATGGGGTAACTAGCGCCAACGAGCAGTACTTC.

There are a few counts of this clone. This chain connects TRBV28 to TRBJ1-2; possibly TRBD1 for D (5 bases). CDR3 size: 14 residues. Germline CDR1 MDHEN, CDR2 SYDVKM. Between the trimmed V and J ends, which lost 7 bases and 7 bases, there was a span of 19 bases. DNA for the CDR3: TGTGCCAGCATCCTGGGGGGGAGCCAGGTTGGCTACACCTTC. Its protein is CASILGGSQVGYTF.

The CDR3 nucleotides read TGTGCCAGTAGGAAGACGGACTTGAGCGAGCAGTACTTC. Translating gives CASRKTDLSEQYF. The rearrangement uses TRBV19 and TRBJ2-7; perhaps TRBD2 as D (5 bases). Germline loops: CDR1 LNHDA, CDR2 SQIVND (reference sequence). The V gene lost 6 bases and the J gene lost 6 bases, with 15 bases spanning the gap. CDR3 length equals 13 residues.

The sample holds a few counts of this clone. The rearrangement uses TRBV5-4 and TRBJ2-5; 10 bases align to TRBD2. There are 16 residues in the CDR3. Germline V gene lookup returns CDR1 SGHNT and CDR2 YYREEE (reference sequence). After removal of 3 bases from V and 4 bases from J, the junction contained 9 bases not matched to a gene. The CDR3 DNA follows: TGTGCCAGCAGCTCGGCTAGCGGGAGAGGTAGAGAGACCCAGTACTTC. Protein: CASSSASGRGRETQYF.

This chain uses TRBV7-8 with TRBJ2-6, with D possibly TRBD1 on 6 matching bases. The CDR3 extends over 15 amino acids. V dropped 0 bases and J dropped 12 bases, with 15 bases sitting between them. Per germline, CDR1 SGHVS and CDR2 FQNEAQ. CDR3 sequence: CASSLANRVFSVLTF. The CDR3 region has the DNA TGTGCCAGCAGCTTAGCTAACAGGGTTTTTAGCGTCCTGACTTTC.

The chain links TRBV13 to TRBJ2-2, with D tentatively TRBD2 (6 bases). Per germline, CDR1 PRHDT and CDR2 FYEKMQ (reference sequence). V was trimmed by 1 base and J by 6 bases, leaving 18 bases between them. The CDR3 has 17 residues. Here the CDR3 reads CASSLEAGREVAGELFF. In nucleotides, the CDR3 is TGTGCCAGCAGCTTAGAAGCGGGCAGGGAGGTCGCCGGGGAGCTGTTTTTT.

The chain uses TRBV6-1 and TRBJ2-7; 7 bases align to TRBD1. This CDR3 has 16 amino acids. V was clipped by 3 bases and J by 3 bases; unmatched bases: 11. CDR1 is MNHNS, CDR2 SASEGT, per germline. DNA for the CDR3: TGTGCCAGCAGTGAGGGACAGTCCGTAACCTACTACGAGCAGTACTTC. Protein: CASSEGQSVTYYEQYF.

The V gene is TRBV27, the J gene TRBJ1-1; possibly TRBD1 for D (6 bases). The ends were cut back, 2 bases at V and 0 bases at J, with 10 bases in the middle. CDR3 length: 15 amino acids. The germline CDR1 and CDR2 sequences are MNHEY and SMNVEV (reference sequence). The CDR3 loop reads CASSLGGHVNTEAFF. CDR3 nucleotide sequence: TGTGCCAGCAGTTTAGGGGGGCATGTGAACACTGAAGCTTTCTTT.

Only a few counts were recorded for this clone. Here the CDR3 DNA reads TGCGCCAGCAGCTTGGTCGCCTCCGACAGACAAGAGACCCAGTACTTC. Translating it yields CASSLVASDRQETQYF. The J gene is TRBJ2-5, the V gene TRBV5-1; D perhaps matches TRBD1 (5 bases). Germline CDR1 and CDR2: SGHRS and YFSETQ. There are 16 residues in the CDR3. Trimming cost V 0 bases and J 2 bases, with 14 bases left between them.

The gene calls are TRBV5-1 and TRBJ2-5; unclear D gene. The V end lost 6 bases, the J end lost 2 bases, and 20 bases lay between the germline ends. The CDR3 covers 16 residues. The germline V gene encodes CDR1 SGHRS and CDR2 YFSETQ. DNA of the CDR3: TGCGCCAGCACATTGTCTCAAGTGGGATCACAAGAGACCCAGTACTTC. Its translation is CASTLSQVGSQETQYF.

The chain carries TRBV28 and TRBJ2-1, with D perhaps TRBD1 (5 bases). The germline CDR1 and CDR2 sequences are MDHEN and SYDVKM. Trimming shortened V by 1 base and J by 0 bases, and 13 bases separated the two germline ends. The CDR3 has 17 residues. CDR3 protein: CASSLSPRASSYNEQFF. The CDR3 region has the DNA TGTGCCAGCAGTTTATCCCCCAGGGCCTCCTCCTACAATGAGCAGTTCTTC.

In this sample, this clone turned up a few times. The chain recombines TRBV28 with TRBJ2-3, with unresolved D. The V end lost 2 bases, the J end lost 8 bases, and 8 bases lay between the germline ends. The germline gives CDR1 MDHEN, CDR2 SYDVKM. The CDR3 contains 12 residues. The CDR3 DNA follows: TGTGCCAGCAGTTTAACGGCCGGTACGCAGTATTTT. Its protein is CASSLTAGTQYF.

This chain uses TRBV7-3 with TRBJ2-7, with D uncertain. CDR1 is SGHTA, CDR2 FQGTGA, per germline. This CDR3 region has 15 residues. V gave up 1 base and J gave up 7 bases, with 17 bases separating them. The CDR3 reads CASSLMVEAIGEQYF. Written as DNA, the CDR3 is TGTGCCAGCAGCTTAATGGTAGAGGCCATTGGGGAGCAGTACTTC.